What follows describes a single T cell receptor (beta chain). The V gene end was trimmed by 4 bases and the J gene end by 6 bases; junction bases not matched to a gene: 9. Germline CDR1 and CDR2: PRHDT and FYEKMQ (reference sequence). The CDR3 runs to 15 residues. Authors' data handling: Amplification with reference gene primers provided the estimates of nucleated cell counts. Sequencing was performed with immunoSEQ multiplex PCR; in TCRdb, only in-frame clones are kept and a portion is missing. V and J calls and clone size are copied from that table; D and trimming were computed from the DNA. This table holds around 200,000 clones, more than 80% found once. The source of the sample is a study of blood T cell repertoires in COVID-19. Study overall: There were acute and convalescent COVID-19 samples, and they came from the United States, Italy and Spain. The cDNA or gDNA used as material had been derived from T cells, B-cell-depleted T cells, or PBMCs.

Sequencing was performed on peripheral blood. The chain combines TRBV13 with TRBJ2-7; 10 bases are a match to TRBD2. The sequence came from a woman aged 30 to 39 with COVID-19, enrolled during active disease. CDR3 protein: CASSSLAGGGFEQYF. The DNA of the CDR3 is TGTGCCAGCAGCTCCTTAGCGGGAGGCGGTTTCGAGCAGTACTTC.